These T cell receptor beta chains were read from a single sample in a study of OX40 agonist ivuxolimab in advanced cancers. TCRdb's copy holds only in-frame clones and misses some; the assay was immunoSEQ multiplex PCR. The data contain tens of thousands of clones, 90% of them singletons. The material sequenced was CD4+ or CD8+ T cells sorted from blood, taken in a trial of the OX40 agonist ivuxolimab. These receptors originate from an adult with an advanced solid tumor such as melanoma, head and neck, liver or kidney cancer. Each CDR3 is given with its conserved first and last residue. The D gene is left open where the match is weak. Part of the rows lack a size; the others show once, few, many or a class for expanded clones.

clone_size	j_call	d_call	v_call	cdr3_length	cdr3_nt	cdr3_aa
.	TRBJ2-3	TRBD1	TRBV27	17	TGTGCCAGCAGTTTTATCGCTTTGGGACAGGGCCCAAATACGCAGTATTTT	CASSFIALGQGPNTQYF
.	TRBJ2-3	.	TRBV5-1	13	TGCGCCAGCAGCTCGCGAGACGGGGATACGCAGTATTTT	CASSSRDGDTQYF
.	TRBJ1-2	TRBD1	TRBV5-1	15	TGCGCCAGCAGCGGCGGCGGACAGGGGGACTATGGCTACACCTTC	CASSGGGQGDYGYTF
.	TRBJ2-4	.	TRBV10-1	18	TGCGCCAGCAGTGAGGAGACTGGGACTCCCGGAGCCAAAAACATTCAGTACTTC	CASSEETGTPGAKNIQYF
.	TRBJ2-2	.	TRBV28	13	TGTGCCAGCAGTTTATTTGGAACCGGGGAGCTGTTTTTT	CASSLFGTGELFF
.	TRBJ2-1	.	TRBV5-1	16	TGCGCCAGCAGCTTGGCGGGGGTCAGCTCCTACAATGAGCAGTTCTTC	CASSLAGVSSYNEQFF
.	TRBJ2-6	.	TRBV27	16	TGTGCCAGCAGTCAGATACAGGGTTCTGGGGCCAACGTCCTGACTTTC	CASSQIQGSGANVLTF
.	TRBJ2-5	.	TRBV7-9	14	TGTGCCAGCAGCTTTTGGGGGCTGGGAGAGACCCAGTACTTC	CASSFWGLGETQYF
.	TRBJ2-2	TRBD2	TRBV9	12	TGTGCCAGCGGGGGACTAGTCGGGGAGCTGTTTTTT	CASGGLVGELFF
once	TRBJ2-2	TRBD1	TRBV4-1	15	TGCGCCAGCGGACCGGGACAGGGTCGAACCGGGGAGCTGTTTTTT	CASGPGQGRTGELFF
.	TRBJ2-6	.	TRBV7-7	15	TGTGCCAGCAGCAGAAAGCAAAGTCGGGCCAACGTCCTGACTTTC	CASSRKQSRANVLTF
once	TRBJ1-2	.	TRBV5-1	15	TGCGCCAGCAGCGTTGACGGGTCGGCGGACTATGGCTACACCTTC	CASSVDGSADYGYTF
.	TRBJ1-2	TRBD1	TRBV29-1	13	TGCAGCGCCGGGACAGTAACCGGCTATGGCTACACCTTC	CSAGTVTGYGYTF
.	TRBJ2-1	.	TRBV5-4	15	TGTGCCAGCAGCCTAGACTCGCAGCAATACAATGAGCAGTTCTTC	CASSLDSQQYNEQFF
.	TRBJ1-1	.	TRBV19	14	TGTGCCAGTAGAACGGACAGTATTAACACTGAAGCTTTCTTT	CASRTDSINTEAFF
.	TRBJ2-5	.	TRBV5-6	15	TGTGCCAGCAGCTTACTGCAGGGCGTGAGAGAGACCCAGTACTTC	CASSLLQGVRETQYF
few	TRBJ2-6	.	TRBV4-2	15	TGTGCCAGCAGCCAATTGGGCTCTGGGGCCAACGTCCTGACTTTC	CASSQLGSGANVLTF
.	TRBJ1-1	.	TRBV12-5	16	TGTGCTAGTGGTCCCCAACGGGCCTCAACCCCAACTGAAGCTTTCTTT	CASGPQRASTPTEAFF
.	TRBJ2-5	TRBD1	TRBV5-5	13	TGTGCCAGCAGCTTGACAGGGGTCGAGACCCAGTACTTC	CASSLTGVETQYF
.	TRBJ2-5	TRBD1	TRBV15	17	TGTGCCACCAGCAGGGACACCGGGACAGGGAGAGAAGAGACCCAGTACTTC	CATSRDTGTGREETQYF
.	TRBJ2-5	TRBD2	TRBV6-6	16	TGTGCCAGCAGTCCCCCGGGACTAGCCTACCAAGAGACCCAGTACTTC	CASSPPGLAYQETQYF
.	TRBJ2-1	.	TRBV7-2	15	TGTGCCAGCAGCCCCCCCGGTGGGGTTTCCAATGAGCAGTTCTTC	CASSPPGGVSNEQFF
.	TRBJ1-1	.	TRBV28	14	TGTGCCAGCAGGGCCGGGGACACCTACTATGAAGCTTTCTTT	CASRAGDTYYEAFF
once	TRBJ1-3	.	TRBV6-5	13	TGTGCCAGCAGCAGGGGTTCTGGAAACACCATATATTTT	CASSRGSGNTIYF